These 30 T cell receptor beta chains came from one sample sequenced in a study of OX40 agonist ivuxolimab in advanced cancers. Generated by immunoSEQ multiplex PCR, the TCRdb table keeps only in-frame clones and is missing some. The data hold about 80,000 clones, with around 90% observed a single time. This sample comprised CD4+ or CD8+ T cells sorted from blood, obtained in a trial of the OX40 agonist ivuxolimab. These receptors originate from an adult with an advanced solid tumor such as melanoma, head and neck, liver or kidney cancer.

The chain uses TRBV4-3 and TRBJ2-3, with D maybe TRBD2 (5 bases). From germline, CDR1 is LGHNA and CDR2 YSLEER. CDR3 length: 15 amino acids. Deletions cut 1 base from V and 2 bases from J, with 10 bases between. The CDR3 bases are TGCGCCAGCAGCCAAGCGGGATTCCACACAGATACGCAGTATTTT. This gives the protein CASSQAGFHTDTQYF.

The CDR3: CASSLEARTYEQYF. Here the CDR3 DNA reads TGTGCCAGCAGCTTAGAGGCGCGGACCTACGAGCAGTACTTC. The V and J genes are TRBV7-6 and TRBJ2-7; D gene unclear. CDR3 size: 14 residues. The germline gives CDR1 SGHVS, CDR2 FNYEAQ. The ends were cut back, 1 base at V and 2 bases at J, with 9 bases in the middle.

This chain connects TRBV4-3 to TRBJ2-1; 10 bases line up with TRBD2. This CDR3 region has 16 residues. CDR1 is LGHNA, CDR2 YSLEER, per germline. J gave up 6 bases and V 0 bases, and 5 bases lay outside the gene matches. The CDR3 here is CASSQDGLAGVNEQFF. CDR3 in DNA: TGCGCCAGCAGCCAAGATGGCCTAGCGGGAGTCAATGAGCAGTTCTTC.

The chain links TRBV28 to TRBJ1-4, with 7 positions matching TRBD1. V trimming: 5 bases; J trimming: 8 bases; junction bases outside the gene matches: 8. CDR3 length: 14 amino acids. Germline CDR1 and CDR2: MDHEN and SYDVKM. The CDR3: CASSTTGYQEKLFF. CDR3 sequence (DNA): TGTGCCAGCAGTACGACAGGGTATCAAGAAAAACTGTTTTTT.

The V and J genes are TRBV5-1 and TRBJ2-3; D remains ambiguous. The CDR3 loop spans 13 amino acids. The germline V and J ends were trimmed by 4 bases and 2 bases, with 8 bases remaining between them. Germline V gene data show CDR1 as SGHRS and CDR2 as YFSETQ. DNA for the CDR3: TGCGCCAGCAGCCTCCCCTCCACAGATACGCAGTATTTT. This codes for CASSLPSTDTQYF.

The chain is built from TRBV5-1 and TRBJ2-1, with TRBD1 identical over 12 bases. V lost 4 bases to trimming and J lost 9 bases; unmatched junction nucleotides: 5. Germline assignment: CDR1 SGHRS and CDR2 YFSETQ. The CDR3 runs 14 residues. CDR3: CASSPGQGAPEQFF. In nucleotides, the CDR3 is TGCGCCAGCAGCCCGGGACAGGGGGCGCCTGAGCAGTTCTTC.

The chain recombines TRBV5-5 with TRBJ2-7; D perhaps matches TRBD2 (5 bases). V was cut by 0 bases and J by 3 bases, with 16 bases left in between. Germline CDR1 SGHKS, CDR2 YYEKEE (reference sequence). The CDR3 is 16 residues long. CDR3 bases: TGTGCCAGCAGCTTGGGGTCATCGGGGTTGGGCTACGAGCAGTACTTC. This gives the protein CASSLGSSGLGYEQYF.

The chain links TRBV19 to TRBJ2-3; D is undetermined. CDR3 length: 14 amino acids. V was trimmed by 3 bases and J by 5 bases, leaving 12 bases between them. Germline V gene data show CDR1 as LNHDA and CDR2 as SQIVND (reference sequence). Here the CDR3 reads CASSIRSLRDTQYF. The DNA of the CDR3 is TGTGCCAGTAGTATTAGGTCCCTCCGAGATACGCAGTATTTT.

This chain connects TRBV10-3 to TRBJ2-3, with TRBD2 identical over 7 bases. Germline trimming cut 6 bases from V and 5 bases from J; bases unmatched to any gene: 8. This CDR3 contains 14 residues. Germline values: CDR1 ENHRY, CDR2 SYGVKD. This CDR3 reads CAIRTSDFQDTQYF. DNA of the CDR3: TGTGCCATCAGAACTAGCGATTTTCAAGATACGCAGTATTTT.

The chain is built from TRBV14 and TRBJ2-1; no clear D gene. The germline V and J ends were trimmed by 1 base and 4 bases, with 5 bases remaining between them. Germline lookup yields CDR1 SGHDN and CDR2 FVKESK. This CDR3 spans 13 amino acids. In nucleotides, the CDR3 is TGTGCCAGCAGCCAAGGACTGTACAATGAGCAGTTCTTC. It yields the protein CASSQGLYNEQFF.

The chain carries TRBV9 and TRBJ2-1; no clear D gene. Germline assignment: CDR1 SGDLS and CDR2 YYNGEE. The germline V and J ends were trimmed by 0 bases and 6 bases, with 7 bases remaining between them. The CDR3 is made up of 13 amino acids. The CDR3 reads CASSVAGGNEQFF. In nucleotides, the CDR3 is TGTGCCAGCAGCGTAGCTGGTGGCAATGAGCAGTTCTTC.

V is TRBV6-1 and J is TRBJ1-2; no reliable D call. Germline CDR1 is MNHNS and CDR2 is SASEGT. V was clipped by 3 bases and J by 1 base, with 6 bases between them. This CDR3 contains 13 residues. CDR3 in DNA: TGTGCCAGCAGTGATCTCAGTAACTATGGCTACACCTTC. This translates into CASSDLSNYGYTF.

The chain uses TRBV11-1 and TRBJ2-3; D is tentatively TRBD1 or TRBD2 (5 bases each). The germline CDR1 and CDR2 sequences are SGHAT and FQDESV (reference sequence). Trimming shortened V by 5 bases and J by 3 bases, and 15 bases separated the two germline ends. The CDR3 consists of 15 residues. The CDR3 spells CASSRGVGGTDTQYF. Here the CDR3 DNA reads TGTGCCAGCAGCCGAGGGGTAGGAGGAACAGATACGCAGTATTTT.

The V gene is TRBV29-1, the J gene TRBJ2-7; possibly TRBD1 for D (6 bases). The V gene's germline CDR1 is SQVTM and CDR2 ANQGSEA. This CDR3 spans 13 amino acids. V was shortened by 4 bases and J by 0 bases, with 10 bases between the two germline ends. CDR3 sequence reads: CSVGPDSSYEQYF. The CDR3 region has the DNA TGCAGCGTTGGGCCGGACAGCTCCTACGAGCAGTACTTC.

V and J are TRBV6-5 and TRBJ2-1; D perhaps matches TRBD2 (6 bases). The CDR3 is 12 amino acids. The V gene lost 9 bases and the J gene lost 9 bases, with 15 bases spanning the gap. The V gene's germline CDR1 is MNHEY and CDR2 SVGAGI. CDR3 sequence (DNA): TGTGCCAGTTCGCGCGCCGGGGGTGAGCAGTTCTTC. Translating it yields CASSRAGGEQFF.

The rearrangement joins TRBV29-1 to TRBJ2-5; 7 bases match TRBD2. The CDR3 extends over 15 amino acids. Germline CDR1 reads SQVTM; CDR2 reads ANQGSEA. Trimming removed 3 bases from V and 5 bases from J; junction bases left unmatched: 12. The CDR3 here is CSVESGGRWGETQYF. The DNA of the CDR3 is TGCAGCGTTGAGTCTGGCGGGAGATGGGGGGAGACCCAGTACTTC.

The V and J genes are TRBV28 and TRBJ1-6; D ambiguous. CDR3 length: 12 residues. Germline V gives CDR1 MDHEN, CDR2 SYDVKM. Trimming stripped 6 bases from V and 6 bases from J, with 6 bases between. The CDR3 region is CASSTLNSPLHF. The CDR3 bases are TGTGCCAGCAGCACACTTAATTCACCCCTCCACTTT.

The chain is built from TRBV28 and TRBJ1-5, with 7 bases that match TRBD1. Germline assignment: CDR1 MDHEN and CDR2 SYDVKM. V shed 10 bases and J 1 base; nucleotides not matched to a gene: 7. This CDR3 is built from 14 residues. CDR3 sequence: CATQDRSSNQPQHF. In DNA form, the CDR3 reads TGTGCCACCCAGGACAGGTCAAGCAATCAGCCCCAGCATTTT.

Points on this clone: A junction boundary mismatches the germline segment, possibly from a read error. This chain joins TRBV7-7 and TRBJ2-7; 8 bases are shared with TRBD1. The length of the CDR3 is 12 residues. Germline loops: CDR1 SSHAT, CDR2 FNYEAQ (reference sequence). DNA of the CDR3: TGTGCTAGCAGCCCACAGGGGGGCGAGCAGTACTTC. Amino acid sequence: CASSPQGGEQYF.

The genes are TRBV5-1 and TRBJ1-1, with D possibly TRBD1 on 5 matching bases. V was cut by 4 bases and J by 4 bases, with 8 bases left in between. The CDR3 is 12 amino acids. Germline-derived CDR1 and CDR2 are SGHRS and YFSETQ. In DNA, the CDR3 is TGCGCCAGCAGCCAGGGCTTCACTGAAGCTTTCTTT. It yields the protein CASSQGFTEAFF.

The CDR3 loop reads CASSESAGFTDTQYF. The CDR3 coding sequence is TGCGCCAGCAGTGAGTCGGCGGGGTTCACAGATACGCAGTATTTT. This sequence joins TRBV10-1 and TRBJ2-3; the D gene is possibly TRBD2 (6 bases). Germline CDR1 and CDR2: WNHNN and SYGVQD (reference sequence). V lost 0 bases to trimming and J lost 2 bases, with 9 bases between them. The CDR3 consists of 15 residues.

The rearrangement links TRBV6-5 to TRBJ1-5, with D uncertain. This CDR3 contains 15 residues. Trimming cost V 0 bases and J 0 bases, with 6 bases left between them. Per the germline V gene, CDR1 is MNHEY and CDR2 is SVGAGI. The CDR3 is CASSYSAFSNQPQHF. The CDR3 nucleotides read TGTGCCAGCAGTTACTCAGCTTTTAGCAATCAGCCCCAGCATTTT.

This rearrangement joins TRBV4-3 to TRBJ2-2; D uncertain. V gave up 6 bases and J gave up 7 bases, with 24 bases separating them. Germline CDR1 is LGHNA and CDR2 is YSLEER. The CDR3 has 17 residues. The CDR3, as DNA: TGCGCCAGCAGTCCAAGGGCCTACATGACGTTTTTCGGGGAGCTGTTTTTT. This encodes CASSPRAYMTFFGELFF.

This sequence joins TRBV6-1 and TRBJ1-2; possibly TRBD1 for D (6 bases). The V end was cut by 5 bases, the J end by 0 bases, with 19 bases between. The CDR3 runs 17 residues. Germline V CDR1 and CDR2: MNHNS, SASEGT. As DNA, the CDR3 is TGTGCCAGCAGTAAAGGAACGCCGGGACACACTAACTATGGCTACACCTTC. As protein: CASSKGTPGHTNYGYTF.

This rearrangement joins TRBV27 to TRBJ2-7; weak D call: TRBD1 (6 bases). This CDR3 region has 14 residues. Trimming removed 6 bases at V and 3 bases at J, with 15 bases between. In germline, CDR1 is MNHEY, CDR2 SMNVEV (reference sequence). CDR3 in DNA: TGTGCCAGCAGCCTCCGGGACACTAACTACGAGCAGTACTTC. It is translated as CASSLRDTNYEQYF.

This chain links TRBV6-1 with TRBJ2-1, with TRBD1 matching 9 bases. With V trimmed by 5 bases and J by 9 bases, 14 bases remained unmatched. The germline V gene has CDR1 MNHNS and CDR2 SASEGT. The CDR3 totals 16 residues. CDR3 DNA sequence: TGTGCCAGCAGTAAAGGGGGACAGGGATGGGTAGGTGAGCAGTTCTTC. Encoded protein: CASSKGGQGWVGEQFF.

The chain carries TRBV5-1 and TRBJ2-3; 12 bases map to TRBD2. J lost 2 bases, V lost 3 bases, and 4 bases had no gene match. Per germline, CDR1 SGHRS and CDR2 YFSETQ. This CDR3 contains 16 residues. The CDR3 spells CASSSRTSGDTDTQYF. The DNA for the CDR3 is TGCGCCAGCAGCTCCCGGACTAGCGGGGACACAGATACGCAGTATTTT. Full variable domain (rest looked up from reference TRBV5-1 and TRBJ2-3): KAGVTQTPRYLIKTRGQQVTLSCSPISGHRSVSWYQQTPGQGLQFLFEYFSETQRNKGNFPGRFSGRQFSNSRSEMNVSTLELGDSALYLCASSSRTSGDTDTQYFGPGTRLTVL.

The chain employs TRBV28 and TRBJ1-2; D unresolved. Germline values: CDR1 MDHEN, CDR2 SYDVKM. V was clipped by 5 bases and J by 6 bases, with 16 bases between them. The CDR3 spans 14 residues. In DNA form, the CDR3 reads TGTGCCAGCAGTATGACACCTAGATCTCATGGCTACACCTTC. It yields the protein CASSMTPRSHGYTF.

This clone occurred once. This rearrangement joins TRBV2 to TRBJ2-6; 8 positions match TRBD1. Trimming cost V 6 bases and J 0 bases; bases outside gene matches: 13. CDR1 and CDR2 (germline): SNHLY, FYNNEI. This CDR3 has 19 amino acids. CDR3 nucleotides: TGTGCCAGCAGCCCGCGGTCCGGACAGGGAAACTCTGGGGCCAACGTCCTGACTTTC. Protein: CASSPRSGQGNSGANVLTF.

This chain links TRBV30 with TRBJ1-4; D gene unclear. CDR1 GTSNPN and CDR2 SVGIG come from the germline V gene (reference sequence). V lost 6 bases and J lost 3, with 5 bases in between. The CDR3 totals 11 residues. In DNA form, the CDR3 reads TGTGCCTGCGGGTCTAATGAAAAACTGTTTTTT. Amino acid sequence: CACGSNEKLFF.